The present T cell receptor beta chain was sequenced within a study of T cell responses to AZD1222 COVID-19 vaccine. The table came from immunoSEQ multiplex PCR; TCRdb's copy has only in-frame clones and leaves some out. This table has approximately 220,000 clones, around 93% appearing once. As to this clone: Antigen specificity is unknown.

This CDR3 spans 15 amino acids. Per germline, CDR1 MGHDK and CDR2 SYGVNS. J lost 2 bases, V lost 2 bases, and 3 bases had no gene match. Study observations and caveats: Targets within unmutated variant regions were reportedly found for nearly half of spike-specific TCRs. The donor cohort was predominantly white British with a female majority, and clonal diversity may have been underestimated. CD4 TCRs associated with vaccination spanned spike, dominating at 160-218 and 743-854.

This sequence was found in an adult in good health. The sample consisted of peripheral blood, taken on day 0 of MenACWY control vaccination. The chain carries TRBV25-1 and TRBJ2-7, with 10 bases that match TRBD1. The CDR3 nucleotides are TGTGCCAGCAGTGAAGCCGGGACAGGGGCCTACGAGCAGTACTTC. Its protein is CASSEAGTGAYEQYF.